This record concerns one T cell receptor beta chain sequence. The sample originates from a study of blood T cell repertoires in COVID-19. Generated by immunoSEQ multiplex PCR, the TCRdb table keeps only in-frame clones and is missing some. The sample includes more than 300,000 clones, around 83% of them seen just once. V was clipped by 0 bases and J by 2 bases, with 19 bases between them. The CDR3 contains 18 residues. Per the germline V gene, CDR1 is MNHEY and CDR2 is SVGEGT. V gene TRBV6-2 or TRBV6-3 combines with J gene TRBJ1-1; no clear D gene. This sequence was found in a woman aged 50 to 60 who had recovered from COVID-19. The sample taken for sequencing was PBMCs or T cells enriched from blood (not recorded which). DNA for the CDR3: TGTGCCAGCAGTTACTCGAGGTGGGGAGGTGCTGGTAACACTGAAGCTTTCTTT. It translates to CASSYSRWGGAGNTEAFF.